This T cell receptor (beta chain) was captured by sequencing in a study of T cells expressing NK-cell markers. At the level of the study: Source material for TCR beta repertoires consisted of sorted CD3+CD56+NKG2C+, CD3+CD56+NKG2C- and CD3+CD56-NKG2C+ T cells.

Study findings and constraints: Dominant NKG2C+ clonotypes accounted for roughly 1.0-7.0% of CD8+ T cells in about six donors.

From the 5' RACE reads, TCRdb lists one entry per CDR3 protein and no DNA. This sample's table has roughly 180,000 distinct CDR3 sequences. This CDR3 is built from 14 residues. In germline, CDR1 is SGHRS, CDR2 YFSETQ. Notes on this clonotype: Its matching antigen is unknown.

Sequenced: blood T cells: a sorted CD56 or NKG2C T cell subset, CD4+ or CD8+ T cells, or bulk PBMC T cells (not recorded which). The sequence derives from a woman between 18 and 75 years old in good health. This rearrangement joins TRBV5-1 to TRBJ2-7; TCRdb gives TRBD1 as the D gene, but with no DNA this cannot be confirmed. The CDR3 loop reads CASSVGGVEYEQYF.